Following are 20 T cell receptor beta chains from one sample sequenced in a study of CD8+ T cells in alopecia areata. The treatment is: oral pan-JAK inhibitor, 5-10 mg twice daily. Extracted RNA was reverse transcribed into cDNA, the sequencing template. Method: immunoSEQ multiplex PCR; TCRdb's copy keeps in-frame clones and lacks some. This sample yields around 86,000 clones, of which about two thirds are seen a single time; 17% belongs to the top ten. The sequenced sample was CD8+ T cells sorted from blood, obtained at roughly week 45, from a patient treated with tofacitinib. These receptors all stem from a human donor with alopecia areata.

This clone was seen a handful of times. The chain recombines TRBV6-1 with TRBJ2-7, with D tentatively TRBD2 (6 bases). This CDR3 is built from 15 residues. Per germline, CDR1 MNHNS and CDR2 SASEGT. Trimming left V 5 bases short and J 0 bases short, with 14 bases between. This CDR3 reads CASSKGRGNSYEQYF. The CDR3 region has the DNA TGTGCCAGCAGTAAGGGACGGGGGAACTCCTACGAGCAGTACTTC.

For this clone: The sample has other DNA sequences that encode this CDR3 too. This chain joins TRBV13 and TRBJ1-1, with unresolved D. The CDR3 has 14 amino acids. Germline loops: CDR1 PRHDT, CDR2 FYEKMQ (reference sequence). Trimming stripped 5 bases from V and 0 bases from J, with 10 bases between. The CDR3 loop is CASSPNNMNTEAFF. The CDR3 DNA reads as TGTGCCAGCAGCCCGAACAACATGAACACTGAAGCTTTCTTT.

In regard to this clone: The sample has other DNA sequences that encode this CDR3 too. The chain recombines TRBV4-1 with TRBJ2-7, with D maybe TRBD1 (6 bases). This CDR3 spans 14 amino acids. V lost 0 bases and J 2 bases, leaving 8 bases between the germline ends. The germline CDR1 and CDR2 sequences are MGHRA and YSYEKL. CDR3: CASSQDRGPYEQYF. Written as DNA, the CDR3 is TGCGCCAGCAGCCAAGACAGGGGACCCTACGAGCAGTACTTC.

The chain combines TRBV7-9 with TRBJ2-1, with D maybe TRBD1 (6 bases). The CDR3 runs to 16 residues. The germline V and J ends were trimmed by 6 bases and 4 bases, with 19 bases remaining between them. Germline CDR1 SEHNR, CDR2 FQNEAQ (reference sequence). The CDR3 reads CASSNNDRKPYNEQFF. In nucleotides, the CDR3 is TGTGCCAGCAGTAACAACGACAGGAAGCCATACAATGAGCAGTTCTTC.

J is TRBJ2-7 and V is TRBV5-6, with 10 bases lining up with TRBD1. V was pared by 0 bases and J by 3 bases, with 0 bases of the junction left unmatched. The CDR3 consists of 14 residues. Germline CDR1 reads SGHDT; CDR2 reads YYEEEE. CDR3 sequence (DNA): TGTGCCAGCAGCTTGGGGACAGGGGGCTACGAGCAGTACTTC. Translation gives CASSLGTGGYEQYF.

The gene calls are TRBV5-1 and TRBJ2-7; 9 bases are a match to TRBD2. The J segment lost 5 bases and the V segment lost 0 bases, leaving 6 bases of the junction unmatched. The CDR3 contains 15 residues. CDR1 is SGHRS and CDR2 is YFSETQ in the germline V gene. CDR3 region: CASSLEGLAVDEQYF. Here the CDR3 DNA reads TGCGCCAGCAGCTTGGAGGGACTAGCAGTCGACGAGCAGTACTTC.

The chain combines TRBV5-6 with TRBJ1-1; tentatively, D is TRBD1 (5 bases). The CDR3 spans 14 residues. Trimming took off 0 bases at V and 4 bases at J, with 10 bases between the two ends. Germline CDR1 and CDR2: SGHDT and YYEEEE. The DNA for the CDR3 is TGTGCCAGCAGCTTGGACAGGAGGGGCACTGAAGCTTTCTTT. Translated: CASSLDRRGTEAFF. Drawing the rest from reference TRBV5-6 and TRBJ1-1, the complete variable domain is DAGVTQSPTHLIKTRGQQVTLRCSPKSGHDTVSWYQQALGQGPQFIFQYYEEEERQRGNFPDRFSGHQFPNYSSELNVNALLLGDSALYLCASSLDRRGTEAFFGQGTRLTVV.

The chain has TRBV5-6 and TRBJ2-7, with a weak D call TRBD2 (5 bases). The CDR3 is made up of 13 amino acids. Trimming left V 0 bases short and J 3 bases short, with 7 bases between. Germline CDR1 reads SGHDT; CDR2 reads YYEEEE. The CDR3 sequence: CASSLGSGYEQYF. CDR3 DNA sequence: TGTGCCAGCAGCTTGGGAAGCGGCTACGAGCAGTACTTC.

The rearrangement links TRBV25-1 to TRBJ2-1; D possibly corresponds to TRBD1 (5 bases). V was pared by 5 bases and J by 3 bases, with 11 bases between. This CDR3 contains 14 residues. The germline gives CDR1 MGHDK, CDR2 SYGVNS. This CDR3 reads CASSTGRVYNEQFF. The CDR3 nucleotides are TGTGCCAGCAGTACAGGCCGAGTCTACAATGAGCAGTTCTTC.

The J gene is TRBJ2-7, the V gene TRBV4-1; 8 bases agree with TRBD1. Unmatched junction bases numbered 5, after V lost 0 bases and J lost 7 bases. The CDR3 sequence is 14 residues long. Germline CDR1 is MGHRA and CDR2 is YSYEKL. The CDR3 nucleotides are TGCGCCAGCAGCCAAGACCCAGGGGGCAGGGAGCAGTACTTC. This gives the protein CASSQDPGGREQYF.

The V gene is TRBV27, the J gene TRBJ2-4; D is perhaps TRBD2 (7 bases). Germline V gives CDR1 MNHEY, CDR2 SMNVEV (reference sequence). This CDR3 has 13 residues. V dropped 5 bases and J dropped 9 bases, with 14 bases sitting between them. CDR3 sequence (DNA): TGTGCCAGCAGTACCGGGGGGCACGGCATTCAGTACTTC. Protein: CASSTGGHGIQYF.

The chain employs TRBV12-5 and TRBJ2-7; no clear D gene. The CDR3 spans 12 residues. Trimming removed 1 base from V and 1 base from J, with 2 bases in between. CDR1 is LGHNT and CDR2 is FRNRAP in the germline V gene. CDR3 in amino acids: CASGLGSYEQYF. CDR3 in DNA: TGTGCTAGTGGTTTGGGGTCCTACGAGCAGTACTTC.

The rearrangement uses TRBV7-9 and TRBJ1-2; D may be TRBD1 (5 bases). Germline-derived CDR1 and CDR2 are SEHNR and FQNEAQ (reference sequence). This CDR3 has 13 amino acids. The V end was cut by 5 bases, the J end by 1 base, with 8 bases between. The CDR3 DNA sequence: TGTGCCAGCAGCCCCAGGGATAACTATGGCTACACCTTC. This translates into CASSPRDNYGYTF. The full variable domain, with the rest looked up from reference TRBV7-9 and TRBJ1-2, is DTGVSQNPRHKITKRGQNVTFRCDPISEHNRLYWYRQTLGQGPEFLTYFQNEAQLEKSRLLSDRFSAERPKGSFSTLEIQRTEQGDSAMYLCASSPRDNYGYTFGSGTRLTVV.

This clone came up once. The gene calls are TRBV6-4 and TRBJ1-5, with D possibly being TRBD1 (5 bases). CDR1 is MRHNA, CDR2 SNTAGT, per germline. Trimming pared 4 bases from V and 3 bases from J, leaving 13 bases between. This CDR3 comprises 15 residues. CDR3 nucleotide sequence: TGTGCCAGCAGTGTACCGACAGCGTCCAATCAGCCCCAGCATTTT. This encodes CASSVPTASNQPQHF.

V and J are TRBV15 and TRBJ2-3; D could derive from TRBD1 or TRBD2 (5 bases each). The CDR3 contains 14 residues. Germline assignment: CDR1 LNHNV and CDR2 YYDKDF (reference sequence). V lost 7 bases, J lost 4 bases, and 15 bases lay in between. The CDR3 sequence: CATTVLGGSDTQYF. As DNA, the CDR3 is TGTGCCACCACGGTACTTGGGGGTTCAGATACGCAGTATTTT.

The rearrangement joins TRBV30 to TRBJ2-2, with 8 bases identical to TRBD2. In germline, CDR1 is GTSNPN, CDR2 SVGIG (reference sequence). The junction had 7 bases not matched to a gene; V was cut back by 3 bases and J by 4 bases. The CDR3 is made up of 15 amino acids. The CDR3 DNA sequence: TGTGCCTGGAGCTTTGCGGGGGGCCCCACCGGGGAGCTGTTTTTT. Protein sequence: CAWSFAGGPTGELFF.

This clone was counted only a few times. The chain couples TRBV13 to TRBJ2-7; D is undetermined. The CDR3 has 12 amino acids. Germline CDR1 and CDR2: PRHDT and FYEKMQ (reference sequence). Trimming left V 5 bases short and J 5 bases short, with 10 bases between. The CDR3 is CASSPYLHEQYF. The DNA of the CDR3 is TGTGCCAGCAGCCCTTACCTCCACGAGCAGTACTTC.

The chain employs TRBV6-5 and TRBJ1-1; D call uncertain. The CDR3 sequence is 13 residues long. CDR1 and CDR2 (germline): MNHEY, SVGAGI. Trimming took off 9 bases at V and 5 bases at J, with 16 bases between the two ends. For the CDR3, the DNA is TGTGCCAGTAGGGCAGCGGAGAATACTGAAGCTTTCTTT. Protein: CASRAAENTEAFF.

The rearrangement joins TRBV5-1 to TRBJ1-1, with D possibly matching TRBD1 (5 bases). Trimming removed 5 bases from V and 0 bases from J, with 14 bases in between. The CDR3 is made up of 15 amino acids. Germline V gene data show CDR1 as SGHRS and CDR2 as YFSETQ. The CDR3 sequence: CASRAEGSMNTEAFF. Written as DNA, the CDR3 is TGCGCCAGCAGGGCTGAGGGGTCCATGAACACTGAAGCTTTCTTT.

This clone has a handful of counts. The J gene is TRBJ2-3, the V gene TRBV2; 7 bases agree with TRBD1. The CDR3 is 15 amino acids. V trimming: 6 bases; J trimming: 0 bases; junction bases outside the gene matches: 6. In germline, CDR1 is SNHLY, CDR2 FYNNEI. The CDR3 bases are TGTGCCAGCAGGACGGGACAGTCTAGCACAGATACGCAGTATTTT. Amino acids: CASRTGQSSTDTQYF.